A selection of T cell receptor beta chains follows, all from one sample in a study of shared clonotypes between healthy human individuals. Only in-frame clones appear in the TCRdb table, and some are missing; sequencing was by immunoSEQ multiplex PCR. The table lists about 1,500,000 clones, roughly 96% of them singletons. The source material was naive CD4+ T cells sorted from blood. These TCRs come from a man aged 30-40 years in good health. Both conserved end residues are part of each CDR3. The D gene is left open where the match is weak. Clone size is not always given. Where it is, it says once, few, many or a class for expanded clones.

cdr3_nt cdr3_aa j_call clone_size v_call d_call
TGTGCCAGCAGCGACCAACTAGCGGGAAGGAACACCGGGGAGCTGTTTTTT CASSDQLAGRNTGELFF TRBJ2-2 - TRBV9 TRBD2
TGTGCCAGACGACAGGCTCAGGACGAGCAGTACTTC CARRQAQDEQYF TRBJ2-7 - TRBV6-9 -
TGTGCCAGCAGTCCGCAACCAGGGGGTCCAAGCTCCTACGAGCAGTACTTC CASSPQPGGPSSYEQYF TRBJ2-7 - TRBV28 TRBD1
TGTGCCAGCTCACCCAATCGGCAGGGGATAACAAATGAGCAGTTCTTC CASSPNRQGITNEQFF TRBJ2-1 - TRBV18 -
TGTGCCAGCAGACCACAGGTCAATGAGCAGTTCTTC CASRPQVNEQFF TRBJ2-1 - TRBV11-2 -
TGTGCCAGCAGTTTCTCAGGAGTTAGTTTTACCGACTACGAGCAGTACTTC CASSFSGVSFTDYEQYF TRBJ2-7 - TRBV27 -
TGTGCCAGCAGTGACCCGGACCGCACAGATACGCAGTATTTT CASSDPDRTDTQYF TRBJ2-3 - TRBV25-1 -
TGTGCCTGCCGGGCCAGTGGGAACACCGGGGAGCTGTTTTTT CACRASGNTGELFF TRBJ2-2 - TRBV14 -
TGCAGCGTTGGAAGCTACCAAGAGACCCAGTACTTC CSVGSYQETQYF TRBJ2-5 - TRBV29-1 -
TGTGCCAGCTCACCGACAGGTAGTGGCAATCAGCCCCAGCATTTT CASSPTGSGNQPQHF TRBJ1-5 - TRBV18 -
TGTGCCAGCAGTTTATTAATAGCGGGGGGTCTTGAGCAGTTCTTC CASSLLIAGGLEQFF TRBJ2-1 - TRBV27 TRBD2
TGTGCTAGTGGCCGTGAAACGGGGCTTCAAGCCGAAGGGGCTTTCTTT CASGRETGLQAEGAFF TRBJ1-1 once TRBV12-5 -
TGTGCCAGCTCACCTTCGGGTCGCGTCAACACTGAAGCTTTCTTT CASSPSGRVNTEAFF TRBJ1-1 - TRBV18 -
TGCGCCAGCAGCCACCCCCGCCAGGGGGCGAACACCGGGGAGCTGTTTTTT CASSHPRQGANTGELFF TRBJ2-2 - TRBV4-1 TRBD1
TGTGCCAGCAGCTTGTCCCCCGGGATGCGTTCTGACCAGCATTTT CASSLSPGMRSDQHF TRBJ1-5 - TRBV5-6 -
TGCGCCAGCAGCTTAAATACAGGGGGCGTAAACATTCAGTACTTC CASSLNTGGVNIQYF TRBJ2-4 - TRBV5-1 TRBD1
TGTGCCAGCTCACCCAGAGGGACAGGGAATAGTTACGAGCAGTACTTC CASSPRGTGNSYEQYF TRBJ2-7 - TRBV18 TRBD1
TGTGCCAGCAGCGTCTCCGGGACCTACAATGAGCAGTTCTTC CASSVSGTYNEQFF TRBJ2-1 - TRBV28 -
TGTGCCAGCGAAGGGGTAACCTACGAGCAGTACTTC CASEGVTYEQYF TRBJ2-7 once TRBV28 -
TGCGCCAGCAGTGAGGGGGGACAAGAGACCCAGTACTTC CASSEGGQETQYF TRBJ2-5 - TRBV10-2 -
TGTGCCAGCAGCTTGGGTATTGGGACCCAGTACTTC CASSLGIGTQYF TRBJ2-5 - TRBV5-6 -
TGTGCCAGCACCAGCTACGAGGGCTACACCTTC CASTSYEGYTF TRBJ1-2 few TRBV2 -
TGCAGCGTTGGGCCCCGGGGGGCGACCTACGAGCAGTACTTC CSVGPRGATYEQYF TRBJ2-7 - TRBV29-1 -
TGTGCCAGCAGCGCCACGGATCTCTCTGGAAACACCATATATTTT CASSATDLSGNTIYF TRBJ1-3 - TRBV9 -
TGCAGCGTTGAAGCCATGCAGGGTAGTGGCTACACCTTC CSVEAMQGSGYTF TRBJ1-2 - TRBV29-1 -
TGTGCCAGCAGTTTTATAGCGGGGAACTCCTACAATGAGCAGTTCTTC CASSFIAGNSYNEQFF TRBJ2-1 - TRBV28 TRBD2
TGTGCCAGCACCCTACCCCGACAGGGGAACACTGAAGCTTTCTTT CASTLPRQGNTEAFF TRBJ1-1 - TRBV13 TRBD1
TGTGCCAGCAGGACTAACACTGAAGCTTTCTTT CASRTNTEAFF TRBJ1-1 - TRBV10-3 -
TGTGCCAGCAGTGAATATAGGGCGGGACAGCGCTCCTACGAGCAGTACTTC CASSEYRAGQRSYEQYF TRBJ2-7 - TRBV25-1 -
TGTGCCAGCAGTTCCAGAAGCGGGAGTTCAGATACGCAGTATTTT CASSSRSGSSDTQYF TRBJ2-3 - TRBV6-5 TRBD2
TGTGCCAGTAGTATGCCTATAAACACCGGGGAGCTGTTTTTT CASSMPINTGELFF TRBJ2-2 - TRBV19 -
TGTGCCAGCAGCTTACTAGACAGAAGCAATCAGCCCCAGCATTTT CASSLLDRSNQPQHF TRBJ1-5 - TRBV7-2 -
TGTGCCAGCAGCCGGACAGGTTTTATGAACACTGAAGCTTTCTTT CASSRTGFMNTEAFF TRBJ1-1 once TRBV7-6 TRBD1
TGTGCCAGCAGCCAAGAGAGATTAAGGCTAGCGGGCACAGATACGCAGTATTTT CASSQERLRLAGTDTQYF TRBJ2-3 - TRBV14 TRBD2
TGTGCCAGCTCACCACCGCTGAATGAGCAGTTCTTC CASSPPLNEQFF TRBJ2-1 few TRBV18 -
TGTGCCAGCAGTGAGACAGGTAGGGATTGGGGGCGGACTGAAGCTTTCTTT CASSETGRDWGRTEAFF TRBJ1-1 - TRBV2 -
TGTGCCAGCAGCTTATACCGGGACAGGGACCCTCAACTGTTTTTT CASSLYRDRDPQLFF TRBJ1-4 once TRBV5-8 TRBD1
TGTGCCAGCAGGGAAGTCCTAGCGGGCTCCTACGAGCAGTACTTC CASREVLAGSYEQYF TRBJ2-7 - TRBV27 TRBD2
TGTGCCAGCAAAACCTCTGGAAACACCATATATTTT CASKTSGNTIYF TRBJ1-3 - TRBV2 -
TGCGCCAGCAGCCAACCACAGGGAGGTGGCTACACCTTC CASSQPQGGGYTF TRBJ1-2 - TRBV4-3 -
TGTGCCAGCAGCTCCGGGACTGAAGCTTTCTTT CASSSGTEAFF TRBJ1-1 - TRBV6-5 -
TGTGCCAGCAGACTCATGTCCAGGGGCGAGCAGTTCTTC CASRLMSRGEQFF TRBJ2-1 - TRBV6-5 -
TGTGCCAGCTCGGGACAGGGGGTATACGAGCAGTACTTC CASSGQGVYEQYF TRBJ2-7 - TRBV7-9 TRBD1
TGTGCCAGCAGCTTAAGTGGGGTTTCTGATACGCAGTATTTT CASSLSGVSDTQYF TRBJ2-3 once TRBV7-6 -
TGCGCCAGCAGCTACGCAGGGGTCTATCGGGAGACCCAGTACTTC CASSYAGVYRETQYF TRBJ2-5 - TRBV5-1 -
TGTGCCAGCAGTTTATGGATTGGAGGGGCTGGGGCCAACGTCCTGACTTTC CASSLWIGGAGANVLTF TRBJ2-6 - TRBV28 -
TGTGCCAGTAGTAGTACAGGTTCCTACGAGCAGTACTTC CASSSTGSYEQYF TRBJ2-7 - TRBV19 -
TGTGCCAGCAGCTTGAGGGCTAGCGGTTCACCAGCCTACGAGCAGTACTTC CASSLRASGSPAYEQYF TRBJ2-7 - TRBV5-5 TRBD2
TGTGCCATCAGTTGGGGAAGTAGCGGGTCCTACGAGCAGTACTTC CAISWGSSGSYEQYF TRBJ2-7 - TRBV10-3 TRBD2
TGTGCCAGCGCTTCCTTACCCGGGAACATTCAGTACTTC CASASLPGNIQYF TRBJ2-4 - TRBV6-4 -
TGCGCCAGCAGCCAGACTAGCGGGAGCACAGATACGCAGTATTTT CASSQTSGSTDTQYF TRBJ2-3 - TRBV5-1 TRBD2
TGTGCCAGCTCAATTAAATCTAACGGGGCCCGTGAGAACACTGAAGCTTTCTTT CASSIKSNGARENTEAFF TRBJ1-1 - TRBV18 -